One sample yielded the 30 T cell receptor beta chains listed below, sequenced in a study of OX40 agonist ivuxolimab in advanced cancers. Clones were read by immunoSEQ multiplex PCR, and TCRdb kept only the in-frame ones, dropping some. The sample comprises roughly 36,000 clones, approximately 89% of which are singletons, and 9.1% rests with the top ten. Here the sequenced sample was CD4+ or CD8+ T cells sorted from blood, taken in a trial of the OX40 agonist ivuxolimab. The receptors come from an adult with an advanced solid tumor such as melanoma, head and neck, liver or kidney cancer.

The V call is TRBV7-9, the J call TRBJ2-3; no clear D gene. Germline CDR1 and CDR2: SEHNR and FQNEAQ (reference sequence). The CDR3 runs to 14 residues. Trimming cost V 5 bases and J 0 bases, with 9 bases left between them. The CDR3 coding sequence is TGTGCCAGCAGCCCGTTGAGGAGCACAGATACGCAGTATTTT. Translating it yields CASSPLRSTDTQYF.

The chain carries TRBV5-6 and TRBJ2-5; 8 bases are shared with TRBD1. This CDR3 is 15 amino acids long. Trimming at V came to 3 bases and at J to 4 bases, leaving 8 bases not matched to a gene. From germline, CDR1 is SGHDT and CDR2 YYEEEE. This chain's CDR3 is CASSYAGQGPETQYF. The CDR3 DNA is TGTGCCAGCAGCTACGCTGGACAGGGTCCAGAGACCCAGTACTTC.

The rearrangement uses TRBV11-2 and TRBJ2-1; 9 bases agree with TRBD2. This CDR3 region has 14 residues. V dropped 4 bases and J dropped 7; count of bases not matched to a gene: 5. Germline V CDR1 and CDR2: SGHAT, FQNNGV. Here the CDR3 DNA reads TGTGCCAGCAGCTCGGGACTAGCAGATAATGAGCAGTTCTTC. This translates into CASSSGLADNEQFF. Supplemented by reference TRBV11-2 and TRBJ2-1, the full variable domain reads EAGVAQSPRYKIIEKRQSVAFWCNPISGHATLYWYQQILGQGPKLLIQFQNNGVVDDSQLPKDRFSAERLKGVDSTLKIQPAKLEDSAVYLCASSSGLADNEQFFGPGTRLTVL.

The chain joins TRBV18 to TRBJ1-6, with a possible D match to TRBD1 (5 bases). The V and J ends lost 2 bases and 10 bases respectively, with 18 bases between them. The CDR3 is 16 residues long. Germline CDR1 KGHSH, CDR2 LQKENI. This chain's CDR3 is CASSPEQAGGGSPLHF. The CDR3 DNA reads as TGTGCCAGCTCACCAGAACAGGCCGGTGGAGGCTCACCCCTCCACTTT.

This sequence joins TRBV10-1 and TRBJ2-7; D is unclear. Germline V gene data show CDR1 as WNHNN and CDR2 as SYGVQD (reference sequence). V was cut by 0 bases and J by 4 bases, with 10 bases left in between. This CDR3 has 14 amino acids. The CDR3 here is CASSESGGRYEQYF. Written as DNA, the CDR3 is TGCGCCAGCAGTGAGTCGGGCGGCCGATACGAGCAGTACTTC.

The chain employs TRBV18 and TRBJ1-2; 12 nucleotides line up with TRBD1. The CDR3 runs 17 residues. Germline V lookup: CDR1 KGHSH, CDR2 LQKENI. Germline trimming cut 6 bases from V and 4 bases from J; bases unmatched to any gene: 12. CDR3 nucleotide sequence: TGTGCCAGCTCGCTCGGCGGGACAGGGGGCGCGGCCTATGGCTACACCTTC. Protein product: CASSLGGTGGAAYGYTF.

V and J are TRBV5-1 and TRBJ1-4; D is ambiguous. The CDR3 is 15 residues long. Germline V gene sequence: CDR1 SGHRS, CDR2 YFSETQ. V was clipped by 4 bases and J by 0 bases, with 10 bases between them. CDR3 sequence (DNA): TGCGCCAGCAGCCCGGGGAGTGCAACTAATGAAAAACTGTTTTTT. Its protein product is CASSPGSATNEKLFF.

The V call is TRBV7-3, the J call TRBJ1-2, with D possibly matching TRBD1 (6 bases). The CDR3 totals 15 residues. V lost 1 base and J lost 4, with 13 bases in between. Germline V gene data show CDR1 as SGHTA and CDR2 as FQGTGA. Written as DNA, the CDR3 is TGTGCCAGCAGCTTAAAGCCAGGGGAGGCCTATGGCTACACCTTC. This codes for CASSLKPGEAYGYTF.

Written as DNA, the CDR3 is TGTGCCAGCATTCTGGATACGCAGTATTTT. Translated, it gives CASILDTQYF. The V call is TRBV2, the J call TRBJ2-3, with no clear D. CDR3 length: 10 residues. V lost 7 bases to trimming and J lost 6 bases, with 5 bases between them. Germline V gene sequence: CDR1 SNHLY, CDR2 FYNNEI.

The V and J genes are TRBV25-1 and TRBJ2-5; 11 bases fit TRBD2. Germline CDR1 MGHDK, CDR2 SYGVNS. This CDR3 has 17 residues. J was trimmed by 5 bases and V by 3 bases; bases with no gene match: 11. The chain's CDR3 is CASSDIGTSGGQETQYF. DNA for the CDR3: TGTGCCAGCAGTGATATCGGGACTAGCGGCGGTCAGGAGACCCAGTACTTC.

V is TRBV27 and J is TRBJ2-1; D is ambiguous. This CDR3 has 14 amino acids. Trimming stripped 6 bases from V and 8 bases from J, with 17 bases between. Per germline, CDR1 MNHEY and CDR2 SMNVEV (reference sequence). In DNA form, the CDR3 reads TGTGCCAGCAGCCTTAGTCGGTTAAGCCATGAGCAGTTCTTC. The encoded protein is CASSLSRLSHEQFF.

The chain has TRBV7-3 and TRBJ1-2; 9 bases fit TRBD1. The CDR3 covers 13 residues. The germline CDR1 and CDR2 sequences are SGHTA and FQGTGA. Unmatched junction bases numbered 6, after V lost 5 bases and J lost 8 bases. The CDR3 reads CASSTRTGAGYTF. The CDR3 DNA is TGTGCCAGCAGCACCCGGACAGGGGCAGGCTACACCTTC.

In its sample, this clone was seen a few times. The chain recombines TRBV18 with TRBJ2-7; 10 bases fit TRBD2. CDR3 length: 13 residues. From germline, CDR1 is KGHSH and CDR2 LQKENI. The V segment lost 0 bases and the J segment 12 bases; nucleotides outside the gene matches: 5. The CDR3 bases are TGTGCCAGCTCACCACCGACGCTAGCGGGAGTGTACTTC. Protein sequence: CASSPPTLAGVYF.

DNA of the CDR3: TGTGCCAGCAGCCCCGTTGCGGGAACAGGAAACACCATATATTTT. It codes for CASSPVAGTGNTIYF. The J gene is TRBJ1-3, the V gene TRBV11-1, with D hard to call. There are 15 residues in the CDR3. Trimming pared 5 bases from V and 4 bases from J, leaving 15 bases between. Germline V CDR1 and CDR2: SGHAT, FQDESV (reference sequence). Full variable domain (remainder filled in from reference TRBV11-1 and TRBJ1-3): EAEVAQSPRYKITEKSQAVAFWCDPISGHATLYWYRQILGQGPELLVQFQDESVVDDSQLPKDRFSAERLKGVDSTLKIQPAELGDSAMYLCASSPVAGTGNTIYFGEGSWLTVV.

This chain connects TRBV29-1 to TRBJ2-3, with 8 bases that match TRBD1. V gave up 3 bases and J gave up 4 bases; unmatched junction bases: 12. Germline V gives CDR1 SQVTM, CDR2 ANQGSEA. The length of the CDR3 is 16 residues. CDR3 DNA: TGCAGCGTTGAGGTACTCCGGATGGACAGGGCAGATACGCAGTATTTT. Its translation: CSVEVLRMDRADTQYF.

The V call is TRBV7-2, the J call TRBJ2-4; possibly TRBD1 for D (6 bases). The germline V gene has CDR1 SGHTA and CDR2 FQGNSA. The CDR3 has 14 amino acids. V lost 0 bases and J lost 8, with 11 bases in between. This CDR3 reads CASSLASGVDIQYF. CDR3 DNA: TGTGCCAGCAGCTTAGCCTCAGGGGTGGACATTCAGTACTTC.

The V and J genes are TRBV6-1 and TRBJ2-5; D ambiguous. The CDR3 loop spans 13 amino acids. The germline gives CDR1 MNHNS, CDR2 SASEGT. The germline V and J ends were trimmed by 1 base and 5 bases, with 8 bases remaining between them. CDR3 sequence (DNA): TGTGCCAGCAGTGAAGGTCATCGGGAGACCCAGTACTTC. This codes for CASSEGHRETQYF.

This chain links TRBV5-6 with TRBJ2-3, with D perhaps TRBD1 (6 bases). The CDR3 spans 18 residues. Trimming stripped 1 base from V and 1 base from J, with 19 bases between. Germline V gives CDR1 SGHDT, CDR2 YYEEEE. CDR3 protein: CASSLYLGAELRTDTQYF. The CDR3 DNA is TGTGCCAGCAGCTTGTACCTGGGGGCCGAACTACGCACAGATACGCAGTATTTT.

V usage is TRBV5-1 and J usage is TRBJ2-5, with TRBD2 identical over 12 bases. The CDR3 is 18 amino acids. The J segment lost 3 bases and the V segment lost 2 bases, leaving 11 bases of the junction unmatched. CDR1 and CDR2 (germline): SGHRS, YFSETQ. The CDR3 is CASSFGHGLAGTEETQYF. DNA for the CDR3: TGCGCCAGCAGCTTTGGACACGGACTAGCGGGGACCGAAGAGACCCAGTACTTC. Combining the CDR3 with reference TRBV5-1 and TRBJ2-5 gives the whole variable domain KAGVTQTPRYLIKTRGQQVTLSCSPISGHRSVSWYQQTPGQGLQFLFEYFSETQRNKGNFPGRFSGRQFSNSRSEMNVSTLELGDSALYLCASSFGHGLAGTEETQYFGPGTRLLVL.

This chain links TRBV30 with TRBJ1-6; 7 bases fit TRBD1. The CDR3 is 14 residues long. Germline V gene data show CDR1 as GTSNPN and CDR2 as SVGIG (reference sequence). Unmatched junction bases numbered 8, after V lost 2 bases and J lost 10 bases. CDR3 nucleotides: TGTGCCTGGAGTCCCCGACAGGGCTCCTCACCCCTCCACTTT. The encoded protein is CAWSPRQGSSPLHF.

This clone was seen once. The chain couples TRBV30 to TRBJ2-3, with D perhaps TRBD2 (6 bases). Looked up from germline, CDR1 is GTSNPN and CDR2 is SVGIG (reference sequence). V dropped 3 bases and J dropped 1 base, with 14 bases sitting between them. The length of the CDR3 is 15 residues. CDR3 sequence (DNA): TGTGCCTGGAGACGGCGGGGCCTGGGCACAGATACGCAGTATTTT. Translation gives CAWRRRGLGTDTQYF. The variable domain in full, with the rest retrieved from reference TRBV30 and TRBJ2-3, is SQTIHQWPATLVQPVGSPLSLECTVEGTSNPNLYWYRQAAGRGLQLLFYSVGIGQISSEVPQNLSASRPQDRQFILSSKKLLLSDSGFYLCAWRRRGLGTDTQYFGPGTRLTVL.

The chain links TRBV6-6 to TRBJ1-4; perhaps TRBD1 as D (5 bases). Germline CDR1 MNHNY, CDR2 SVGAGI (reference sequence). The CDR3 covers 13 residues. Deletions cut 2 bases from V and 9 bases from J, with 10 bases between. The CDR3 bases are TGTGCCAGCAGTTACCCAGGGATTAAAAAACTGTTTTTT. Encoded protein: CASSYPGIKKLFF.

The V call is TRBV30, the J call TRBJ2-2; TRBD2 matches at 13 bases. The CDR3 length is 19 residues. Germline lookup yields CDR1 GTSNPN and CDR2 SVGIG (reference sequence). V dropped 5 bases and J dropped 4; count of bases not matched to a gene: 16. As DNA, the CDR3 is TGTGCCTGGGACCGAAGGAGGACTAGCGGGAGTGCGGGCACCGGGGAGCTGTTTTTT. Translated, it gives CAWDRRRTSGSAGTGELFF.

This clone was counted a few times. V and J are TRBV6-5 and TRBJ2-5; D is uncertain. Germline V gene data show CDR1 as MNHEY and CDR2 as SVGAGI. V shed 6 bases and J shed 0 bases, with 5 bases lying between them. CDR3 size: 12 residues. The CDR3 region is CASRSDQETQYF. The DNA for the CDR3 is TGTGCCAGCAGGTCAGACCAAGAGACCCAGTACTTC.

This sequence joins TRBV5-1 and TRBJ2-1, with D tentatively TRBD2 (5 bases). The CDR3 extends over 14 amino acids. Germline V lookup: CDR1 SGHRS, CDR2 YFSETQ. Trimming cost V 4 bases and J 4 bases, with 12 bases left between them. CDR3: CASSRNPGYNEQFF. The CDR3 coding sequence is TGCGCCAGCAGCCGGAACCCGGGGTACAATGAGCAGTTCTTC.

The chain is built from TRBV6-1 and TRBJ1-1; no clear D. The CDR3 consists of 14 residues. V lost 4 bases and J 4 bases, leaving 13 bases between the germline ends. From germline, CDR1 is MNHNS and CDR2 SASEGT. CDR3 loop: CASSAPSEGTEAFF. CDR3 DNA: TGTGCCAGCAGTGCTCCCTCAGAGGGCACTGAAGCTTTCTTT.

This clone was seen a single time. This chain connects TRBV19 to TRBJ2-4, with TRBD2 matching over 13 bases. The CDR3 consists of 19 residues. With V trimmed by 2 bases and J by 4 bases, 11 bases remained unmatched. CDR1 is LNHDA and CDR2 is SQIVND in the germline V gene (reference sequence). This CDR3 is CASSIRGTSGTGAKNIQYF. As DNA, the CDR3 is TGTGCCAGTAGTATAAGGGGGACTAGCGGGACGGGGGCAAAAAACATTCAGTACTTC.

In its sample, this clone was seen a few times. This chain joins TRBV9 and TRBJ1-3; 7 bases are shared with TRBD1. CDR1 is SGDLS and CDR2 is YYNGEE in the germline V gene. The CDR3 extends over 18 amino acids. The J segment lost 4 bases and the V segment lost 0 bases, leaving 13 bases of the junction unmatched. The CDR3 bases are TGTGCCAGCAGCGTAGCCGGGGCAGGGGGAGCTACGGGAAACACCATATATTTT. It yields the protein CASSVAGAGGATGNTIYF. The variable domain in full, with the rest retrieved from reference TRBV9 and TRBJ1-3, is DSGVTQTPKHLITATGQRVTLRCSPRSGDLSVYWYQQSLDQGLQFLIQYYNGEERAKGNILERFSAQQFPDLHSELNLSSLELGDSALYFCASSVAGAGGATGNTIYFGEGSWLTVV.

The chain uses TRBV7-9 and TRBJ1-1, with 7 bases identical to TRBD1. With 6 bases clipped from V and 6 bases from J, the junction kept 10 bases outside the gene matches. The CDR3 consists of 14 residues. Germline assignment: CDR1 SEHNR and CDR2 FQNEAQ (reference sequence). The chain's CDR3 is CASRRGTVVSEAFF. In DNA, the CDR3 is TGTGCCAGCAGGCGTGGGACAGTGGTCTCTGAAGCTTTCTTT.

This clone was picked up one time. V gene TRBV6-5 combines with J gene TRBJ2-2, with a possible D match to TRBD2 (6 bases). Looked up from germline, CDR1 is MNHEY and CDR2 is SVGAGI. CDR3 length: 14 residues. Trimming left V 4 bases short and J 4 bases short, with 10 bases between. The CDR3 sequence: CASSLGLLTGELFF. DNA for the CDR3: TGTGCCAGCAGTTTGGGACTCCTCACCGGGGAGCTGTTTTTT.